What follows are 29 T cell receptor beta chains derived from one specimen sequenced in a study of T cell responses to AZD1222 COVID-19 vaccine. The protocol was immunoSEQ multiplex PCR, while the TCRdb copy is restricted to in-frame clones and leaves out a portion. The repertoire consists of 120,000 or so clones, with 65% to 90% occurring once and the leading ten covering approximately 7.5%. Sample: peripheral blood, taken on day 0 of AZD1222 vaccination. Receptor source: an adult in good health.

V usage is TRBV5-4 and J usage is TRBJ2-1; 8 bases line up with TRBD2. Trimming removed 3 bases from V and 10 bases from J; junction bases left unmatched: 9. The germline V gene encodes CDR1 SGHNT and CDR2 YYREEE (reference sequence). The CDR3 has 14 amino acids. The CDR3 spells CASSSGLAISEQFF. The CDR3 DNA sequence: TGTGCCAGCAGCTCCGGACTAGCAATCTCCGAGCAGTTCTTC.

The CDR3 sequence is CASTPQVSGNTIYF. In nucleotides, the CDR3 is TGTGCCAGCACCCCCCAGGTCTCTGGAAACACCATATATTTT. The rearrangement links TRBV13 to TRBJ1-3; D is undetermined. V lost 7 bases and J lost 0, with 10 bases in between. The length of the CDR3 is 14 residues. Per germline, CDR1 PRHDT and CDR2 FYEKMQ (reference sequence).

The V gene is TRBV7-2, the J gene TRBJ2-1, with TRBD1 identical over 8 bases. Germline-derived CDR1 and CDR2 are SGHTA and FQGNSA. V gave up 5 bases and J gave up 8 bases; unmatched junction bases: 8. The CDR3 is 14 residues long. The CDR3 sequence is CASSPPDREDEQFF. In DNA form, the CDR3 reads TGTGCCAGCAGCCCACCGGACAGGGAAGATGAGCAGTTCTTC.

J is TRBJ2-5 and V is TRBV6-5, with a tentative D call TRBD2 (5 bases). The CDR3 spans 13 residues. Germline V gene data show CDR1 as MNHEY and CDR2 as SVGAGI. Trimming removed 6 bases from V and 5 bases from J, with 13 bases in between. The CDR3, as DNA: TGTGCCAGCAGAACGGGGTACGGCGAGACCCAGTACTTC. It yields the protein CASRTGYGETQYF.

The chain employs TRBV5-4 and TRBJ2-2, with 10 bases identical to TRBD2. Germline trimming cut 2 bases from V and 6 bases from J; bases unmatched to any gene: 4. The germline V gene encodes CDR1 SGHNT and CDR2 YYREEE (reference sequence). The CDR3 runs 15 residues. CDR3 coding DNA: TGTGCCAGCAGCTTCCCTAGCGGGAGTCCCGGGGAGCTGTTTTTT. This sequence encodes CASSFPSGSPGELFF.

The chain joins TRBV5-6 to TRBJ1-4; D might be TRBD1 (5 bases). Trimming took 0 bases from V and 14 from J, leaving 11 bases between them. The CDR3 has 12 amino acids. Germline loops: CDR1 SGHDT, CDR2 YYEEEE. Here the CDR3 DNA reads TGTGCCAGCAGCTTGGAGGGGACGGGCCTGTTTTTT. It yields the protein CASSLEGTGLFF. The variable domain in full, completed from reference TRBV5-6 and TRBJ1-4, reads DAGVTQSPTHLIKTRGQQVTLRCSPKSGHDTVSWYQQALGQGPQFIFQYYEEEERQRGNFPDRFSGHQFPNYSSELNVNALLLGDSALYLCASSLEGTGLFFGSGTQLSVL.

The chain is built from TRBV5-1 and TRBJ2-6; the match to TRBD1 covers 9 bases. V shed 4 bases, J shed 0 bases, and the junction held 5 bases outside the gene matches. CDR3 length: 17 residues. CDR1 and CDR2 (germline): SGHRS, YFSETQ. CDR3 in amino acids: CASSPLTGGSGANVLTF. CDR3 coding DNA: TGCGCCAGCAGCCCGTTGACAGGGGGCTCTGGGGCCAACGTCCTGACTTTC.

V gene TRBV16 combines with J gene TRBJ1-1, with 7 bases that match TRBD1. Germline CDR1 reads KGHSY; CDR2 reads FQNENV. V lost 4 bases to trimming and J lost 2 bases; unmatched junction nucleotides: 4. The CDR3 contains 14 residues. Here the CDR3 DNA reads TGTGCCAGCAGCCCAAGGGACAGTAACACTGAAGCTTTCTTT. Translating gives CASSPRDSNTEAFF. Full variable domain (rest looked up from reference TRBV16 and TRBJ1-1): GEEVAQTPKHLVRGEGQKAKLYCAPIKGHSYVFWYQQVLKNEFKFLISFQNENVFDETGMPKERFSAKCLPNSPCSLEIQATKLEDSAVYFCASSPRDSNTEAFFGQGTRLTVV.

This rearrangement joins TRBV3-1 (or the pseudogene TRBV3-2) to TRBJ2-5; D is unclear. The CDR3 is made up of 13 amino acids. The germline V gene encodes CDR1 LGHDT and CDR2 YNNKEL (reference sequence). V lost 2 bases and J lost 2, with 6 bases in between. The CDR3 DNA reads as TGTGCCAGCAGCCAACTACTGCAAGAGACCCAGTACTTC. Protein sequence: CASSQLLQETQYF.

The chain combines TRBV12-5 with TRBJ2-1; no reliable D call. In germline, CDR1 is LGHNT, CDR2 FRNRAP. The CDR3 is 11 residues long. Trimming took 7 bases from V and 6 from J, leaving 7 bases between them. The CDR3 protein is CASALTNEQFF. The CDR3 coding sequence is TGTGCTAGTGCCCTTACCAATGAGCAGTTCTTC.

This rearrangement joins TRBV7-8 to TRBJ1-1; no firm D call. V lost 2 bases, J lost 1 base, and 11 bases lay in between. The CDR3 loop spans 15 amino acids. CDR1 is SGHVS, CDR2 FQNEAQ, per germline. The CDR3 protein is CASSLSPASNTEAFF. The CDR3 DNA follows: TGTGCCAGCAGCTTATCTCCAGCTTCGAACACTGAAGCTTTCTTT.

This chain links TRBV19 with TRBJ1-2; no reliable D call. The CDR3 loop spans 15 amino acids. Trimming removed 7 bases at V and 4 bases at J, with 19 bases between. From germline, CDR1 is LNHDA and CDR2 SQIVND (reference sequence). CDR3 DNA sequence: TGTGCCAGTAACCCCAAGGTTGACCGGGGCTATGGCTACACCTTC. Residues: CASNPKVDRGYGYTF.

This clone appeared a single time. This chain joins TRBV5-8 and TRBJ2-5, with D possibly matching TRBD2 (5 bases). V shed 1 base and J shed 3 bases, with 7 bases lying between them. This CDR3 is 13 amino acids long. Germline V gene data show CDR1 as SGHTS and CDR2 as YDEGEE. The chain's CDR3 is CASSLHGEETQYF. Written as DNA, the CDR3 is TGTGCCAGCAGCTTGCACGGGGAAGAGACCCAGTACTTC.

V is TRBV6-5 and J is TRBJ1-3; D is unresolved. V lost 7 bases and J 4 bases, leaving 14 bases between the germline ends. Germline lookup yields CDR1 MNHEY and CDR2 SVGAGI. CDR3 size: 14 residues. In nucleotides, the CDR3 is TGTGCCAGCAAAACGGGCCAGAAAGGAAACACCATATATTTT. The encoded protein is CASKTGQKGNTIYF.

J is TRBJ2-5 and V is TRBV11-2; 7 bases map to TRBD2. CDR3 length: 14 residues. CDR1 and CDR2 (germline): SGHAT, FQNNGV. Losses at the gene ends were 1 base for V and 6 bases for J; bases not matched to a gene: 5. This CDR3 is CASSLAGGVKTQYF. The CDR3 nucleotides read TGTGCCAGCAGCTTAGCGGGGGGTGTAAAGACCCAGTACTTC.

In its sample, this clone was seen a few times. V gene TRBV19 combines with J gene TRBJ1-5; D gene unclear. Germline CDR1 LNHDA, CDR2 SQIVND (reference sequence). The CDR3 runs to 12 residues. Trimming removed 9 bases at V and 5 bases at J, with 11 bases between. CDR3 nucleotide sequence: TGTGCCAGCTCCGGGCCATATCAGCCCCAGCATTTT. Its protein is CASSGPYQPQHF.

The chain combines TRBV18 with TRBJ1-1, with a weak D call TRBD1 (6 bases). The CDR3 runs to 14 residues. Looked up from germline, CDR1 is KGHSH and CDR2 is LQKENI. V dropped 7 bases and J dropped 0 bases, with 12 bases sitting between them. CDR3 coding DNA: TGTGCCAGCTTGGGAGACAGGATGAACACTGAAGCTTTCTTT. Translation gives CASLGDRMNTEAFF.

This chain joins TRBV11-2 and TRBJ1-2; possible D gene TRBD1, 5 bases. This CDR3 has 12 amino acids. Germline loops: CDR1 SGHAT, CDR2 FQNNGV. V was trimmed by 1 base and J by 7 bases, leaving 7 bases between them. The DNA of the CDR3 is TGTGCCAGCAGCTTAGCGGGGGGTGGCTACACCTTC. It codes for CASSLAGGGYTF.

This chain connects TRBV4-2 to TRBJ2-5; 11 bases map to TRBD2. The CDR3 totals 18 residues. Germline V gene sequence: CDR1 LGHNA, CDR2 YNFKEQ. Trimming took 1 base from V and 5 from J; bases not matched to a gene: 12. CDR3 in amino acids: CASSQGTSGSVTMETQYF. CDR3 bases: TGTGCCAGCAGCCAAGGTACTAGCGGGAGCGTCACCATGGAGACCCAGTACTTC.

This clone was seen once. The chain uses TRBV19 and TRBJ1-4; D is unresolved. With 8 bases removed from V and 10 bases from J, the gap between germline ends came to 11 bases. The CDR3 extends over 11 amino acids. CDR1 LNHDA and CDR2 SQIVND come from the germline V gene (reference sequence). CDR3 nucleotides: TGTGCCAGTTCTCCCCGAGGAAAACTGTTTTTT. Translation: CASSPRGKLFF. The complete variable domain, with remaining parts taken from reference TRBV19 and TRBJ1-4, reads DGGITQSPKYLFRKEGQNVTLSCEQNLNHDAMYWYRQDPGQGLRLIYYSQIVNDFQKGDIAEGYSVSREKKESFPLTVTSAQKNPTAFYLCASSPRGKLFFGSGTQLSVL.

The chain has TRBV5-1 and TRBJ1-1; TRBD1 matches 9 bases. Germline V gene data show CDR1 as SGHRS and CDR2 as YFSETQ. There are 16 residues in the CDR3. V lost 6 bases and J lost 1; bases outside the gene matches: 10. The CDR3, as DNA: TGCGCCAGCAACTCAAAGGGGGGACAGGGGAACACTGAAGCTTTCTTT. Its protein product is CASNSKGGQGNTEAFF.

The chain couples TRBV6-5 to TRBJ2-1, with TRBD1 matching over 7 bases. Per the germline V gene, CDR1 is MNHEY and CDR2 is SVGAGI. CDR3 length equals 13 residues. With V trimmed by 6 bases and J by 8 bases, 7 bases remained unmatched. The CDR3 bases are TGTGCCAGCAGCGACAGGGTCGGCGATGAGCAGTTCTTC. Translated, it gives CASSDRVGDEQFF.

The V call is TRBV28, the J call TRBJ1-2; D not resolved. CDR3 length: 13 amino acids. V was clipped by 8 bases and J by 4 bases, with 14 bases between them. Germline values: CDR1 MDHEN, CDR2 SYDVKM. The CDR3 reads CASHDSMSYGYTF. CDR3 in DNA: TGTGCCAGCCATGATTCGATGAGCTATGGCTACACCTTC.

The gene calls are TRBV6-5 and TRBJ1-1; D gene ambiguous. Trimming pared 6 bases from V and 7 bases from J, leaving 9 bases between. Germline CDR1 reads MNHEY; CDR2 reads SVGAGI. The CDR3 runs 11 residues. CDR3 residues: CASSEGNEAFF. The CDR3 DNA sequence: TGTGCCAGCAGCGAGGGAAATGAAGCTTTCTTT.

The chain has TRBV19 and TRBJ2-1; 7 bases agree with TRBD2. J lost 9 bases, V lost 5 bases, and 7 bases had no gene match. Germline loops: CDR1 LNHDA, CDR2 SQIVND (reference sequence). The CDR3 has 13 amino acids. The CDR3: CASSSEKRGEQFF. CDR3 coding DNA: TGTGCCAGTAGTTCAGAGAAGCGGGGTGAGCAGTTCTTC.

The chain carries TRBV7-2 and TRBJ2-7; 7 bases match TRBD2. Germline CDR1 SGHTA, CDR2 FQGNSA. V lost 6 bases and J lost 2; bases outside the gene matches: 13. CDR3 length equals 16 residues. In DNA, the CDR3 is TGTGCCAGCAGGGCCTCTAGCGGATCTGAACCCTACGAGCAGTACTTC. Its translation: CASRASSGSEPYEQYF. Looking up the rest from reference TRBV7-2 and TRBJ2-7 gives the full variable domain: GAGVSQSPSNKVTEKGKDVELRCDPISGHTALYWYRQSLGQGLEFLIYFQGNSAPDKSGLPSDRFSAERTGGSVSTLTIQRTQQEDSAVYLCASRASSGSEPYEQYFGPGTRLTVT.

In the case of this clone: Other DNA sequences in the sample encode the same CDR3. The chain is built from TRBV28 and TRBJ1-2; D possibly corresponds to TRBD1 (5 bases). CDR3 length: 16 amino acids. Deletions cut 7 bases from V and 6 bases from J, with 24 bases between. The germline gives CDR1 MDHEN, CDR2 SYDVKM. The CDR3 region has the DNA TGTGCCAGCAATGGCCTTGGGGGTTTCCAGCGAGATGGCTACACCTTC. Translation gives CASNGLGGFQRDGYTF.

V is TRBV6-1 and J is TRBJ2-3, with 8 bases that match TRBD1. Germline values: CDR1 MNHNS, CDR2 SASEGT. The CDR3 is 15 residues long. V lost 2 bases, J lost 6 bases, and 7 bases stayed unmatched. CDR3 DNA sequence: TGTGCCAGCAGTGAACGGACAGGGCGGTCGGATACGCAGTATTTT. It specifies CASSERTGRSDTQYF.

The chain links TRBV10-3 to TRBJ2-1; TRBD2 aligns across 10 bases. The CDR3 contains 13 residues. Germline V gives CDR1 ENHRY, CDR2 SYGVKD. The ends lost 8 bases at V and 8 bases at J; junction bases unmatched: 6. CDR3 bases: TGTGCCATCTCGGCTAGCGGGAGTTATGAGCAGTTCTTC. The encoded protein is CAISASGSYEQFF.